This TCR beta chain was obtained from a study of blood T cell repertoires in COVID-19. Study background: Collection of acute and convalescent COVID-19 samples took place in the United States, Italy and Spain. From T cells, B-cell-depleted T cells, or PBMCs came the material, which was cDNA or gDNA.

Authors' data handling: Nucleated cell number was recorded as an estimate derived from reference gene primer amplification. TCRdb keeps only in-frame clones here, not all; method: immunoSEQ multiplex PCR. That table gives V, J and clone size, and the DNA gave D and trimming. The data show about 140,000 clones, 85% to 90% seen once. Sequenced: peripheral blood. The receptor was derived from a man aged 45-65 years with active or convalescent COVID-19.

DNA for the CDR3: TGTGCCAGCCATCAGGGAGGTCAGCCCCAGCATTTT. It codes for CASHQGGQPQHF. The rearrangement uses TRBV28 and TRBJ1-5, with a tentative D call TRBD1 (5 bases). Trimming cost V 8 bases and J 6 bases, with 11 bases left between them. Germline V gene lookup returns CDR1 MDHEN and CDR2 SYDVKM. This CDR3 region has 12 residues.